This TCR beta chain was recovered during a study of blood T cell repertoires in COVID-19. Trimming took off 6 bases at V and 6 bases at J, with 14 bases between the two ends. The CDR3 length is 14 residues. Germline values: CDR1 MNHEY, CDR2 SVGAGI. Authors' data handling: Reference gene primer amplification gave estimated nucleated cell counts. Method: immunoSEQ multiplex PCR; TCRdb's copy keeps in-frame clones and lacks some. The V and J calls and clone size come from that table; D and trimming were worked out from the DNA. Among approximately 82,000 clones listed, around 89% were seen once. The V call is TRBV6-5, the J call TRBJ2-2; TRBD2 is a possible D gene (5 bases). Sequencing was done on a sample of peripheral blood. This clonotype was sampled from a man between 65 and 85 years old with active or convalescent COVID-19. CDR3 DNA: TGTGCCAGCAGGTGGGAGAGGGATGCCGGGGAGCTGTTTTTT. As protein: CASRWERDAGELFF.